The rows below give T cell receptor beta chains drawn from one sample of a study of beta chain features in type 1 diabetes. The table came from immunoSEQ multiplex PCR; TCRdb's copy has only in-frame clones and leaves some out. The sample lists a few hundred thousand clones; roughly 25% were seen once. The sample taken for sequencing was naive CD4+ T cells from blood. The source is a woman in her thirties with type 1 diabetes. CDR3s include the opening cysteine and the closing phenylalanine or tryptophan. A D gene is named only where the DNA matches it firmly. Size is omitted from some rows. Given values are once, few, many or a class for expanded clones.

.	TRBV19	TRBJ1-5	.	TGTGCCAGCAGGAAAACAGGAGCAAATCAGCCCCAGCATTTT	CASRKTGANQPQHF
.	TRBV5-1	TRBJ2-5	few	TGCGCCAGCAGCCTCGCCCGAGTTTCGGGGCAAGAGACCCAGTACTTC	CASSLARVSGQETQYF
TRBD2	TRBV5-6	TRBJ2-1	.	TGTGCCAGCAGCTTCGGCGGGGGTGACGATGAGCAGTTCTTC	CASSFGGGDDEQFF
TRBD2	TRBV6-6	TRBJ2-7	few	TGTGCCAGCAGTTATGGGGGAGGGGCTCTTGTCTACGAGCAGTACTTC	CASSYGGGALVYEQYF
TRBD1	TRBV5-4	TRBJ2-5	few	TGTGCCAGCAGCTCCCGGGACAGGGGCGAGACCCAGTACTTC	CASSSRDRGETQYF
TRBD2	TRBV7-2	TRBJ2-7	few	TGTGCCAGCAGCTTAGACCTAGCGGGAGGATCCCCGTACTTC	CASSLDLAGGSPYF
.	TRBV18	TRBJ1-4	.	TGTGCCAGCTCACCACTCCAGGCGTCCGGTGAAAAACTGTTTTTT	CASSPLQASGEKLFF
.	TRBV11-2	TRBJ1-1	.	TGTGCCAGCAGCTCCAGGGGCAGGCGCGATACTGAAGCTTTCTTT	CASSSRGRRDTEAFF
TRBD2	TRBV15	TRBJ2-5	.	TGTGCCACCAGCAGAGTTTCCGGGAGGGGATTCCAAGAGACCCAGTACTTC	CATSRVSGRGFQETQYF
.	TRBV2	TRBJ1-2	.	TGTGCCACCGGCCAGCGAGAAAACTACTATGGCTACACCTTC	CATGQRENYYGYTF
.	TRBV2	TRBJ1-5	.	TGTGCCAGCAGTTTCGACAGCGACAATCAGCCCCAGCATTTT	CASSFDSDNQPQHF
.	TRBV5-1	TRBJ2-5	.	TGCGCCAGCAGCTTGGAAAAATGGACACAAGAGACCCAGTACTTC	CASSLEKWTQETQYF
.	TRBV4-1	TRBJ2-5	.	TGCGCCAGCAGCCAAGGACCGACTGGTAGTCTAGAGACCCAGTACTTC	CASSQGPTGSLETQYF
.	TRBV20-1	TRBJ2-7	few	TGCAGTCCTCTTCGGGTCGAGCAGTACTTC	CSPLRVEQYF
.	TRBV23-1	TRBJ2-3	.	TGCGCCAGCATCTTAGGGGGAAGCACAGATACGCAGTATTTT	CASILGGSTDTQYF
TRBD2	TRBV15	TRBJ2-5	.	TGTGCCACCAGCGGCACCGGGACTAGCGGACCTCACCTCCAAGAGACCCAGTACTTC	CATSGTGTSGPHLQETQYF
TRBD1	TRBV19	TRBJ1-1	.	TGTGCCACCACGGACAGGTGGCTCACTGAAGCTTTCTTT	CATTDRWLTEAFF
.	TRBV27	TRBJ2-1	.	TGTGCCAGCAGTCCAACCGGAGTCGCGAGCTCCTACAATGAGCAGTTCTTC	CASSPTGVASSYNEQFF
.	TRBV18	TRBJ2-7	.	TGTGCCAGCTCATCCAGGGACGAGCAGTACTTC	CASSSRDEQYF
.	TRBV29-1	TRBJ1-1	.	TGCAGCGTGGCGACAGGAAGGGTGGTCACTGAAGCTTTCTTT	CSVATGRVVTEAFF
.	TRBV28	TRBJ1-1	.	TGTGCCAGCAGTTTGAGCTGGAACACTGAAGCTTTCTTT	CASSLSWNTEAFF
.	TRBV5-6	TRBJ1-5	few	TGTGCCAGCAGCCTAGCGGGGTATCAGCCCCAGCATTTT	CASSLAGYQPQHF
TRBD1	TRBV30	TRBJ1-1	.	TGTGCCTGGAGCCGAGACAGGGCCGAAGCTTTCTTT	CAWSRDRAEAFF
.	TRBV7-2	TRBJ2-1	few	TGTGCCAGCAGCTTAATGGCGGGAACCAACAATGAGCAGTTCTTC	CASSLMAGTNNEQFF
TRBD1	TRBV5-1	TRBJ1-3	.	TGCGCCAGCAGCTTTGGACAGGGGATTAACACCATATATTTT	CASSFGQGINTIYF
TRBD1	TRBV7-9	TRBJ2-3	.	TGTGCCAGCACTGACAGGGGTACAGATACGCAGTATTTT	CASTDRGTDTQYF
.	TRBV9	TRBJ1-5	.	TGTGCCAGCAGCGTAGTGGCCCATAGCAATCAGCCCCAGCATTTT	CASSVVAHSNQPQHF
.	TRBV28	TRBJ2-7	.	TGTGCCACCTTCACTAGTCTCTACGAGCAGTACTTC	CATFTSLYEQYF
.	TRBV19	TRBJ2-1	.	TGTGCCAGTATCCATCCCCCCGTTAGCAATGAGCAGTTCTTC	CASIHPPVSNEQFF